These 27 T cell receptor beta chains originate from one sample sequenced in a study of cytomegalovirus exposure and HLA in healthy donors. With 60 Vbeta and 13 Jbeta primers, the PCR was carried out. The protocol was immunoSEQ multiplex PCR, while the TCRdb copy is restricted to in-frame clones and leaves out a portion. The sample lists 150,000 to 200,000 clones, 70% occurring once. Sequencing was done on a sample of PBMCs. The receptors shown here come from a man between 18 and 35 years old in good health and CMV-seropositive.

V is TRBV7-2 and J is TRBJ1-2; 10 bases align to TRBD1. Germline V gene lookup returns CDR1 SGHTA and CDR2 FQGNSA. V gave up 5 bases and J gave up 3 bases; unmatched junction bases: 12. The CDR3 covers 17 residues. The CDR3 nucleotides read TGTGCCAGCAGCCCAGGAGTCGATGGACAGGGGGACTATGGCTACACCTTC. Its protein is CASSPGVDGQGDYGYTF.

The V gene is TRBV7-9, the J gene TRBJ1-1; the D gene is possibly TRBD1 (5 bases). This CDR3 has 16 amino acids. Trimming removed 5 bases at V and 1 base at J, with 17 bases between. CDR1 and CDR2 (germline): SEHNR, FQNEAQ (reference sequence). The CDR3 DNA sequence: TGTGCCAGCAGCCCCTCGGGGGGTTTGGGGAACACTGAAGCTTTCTTT. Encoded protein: CASSPSGGLGNTEAFF.

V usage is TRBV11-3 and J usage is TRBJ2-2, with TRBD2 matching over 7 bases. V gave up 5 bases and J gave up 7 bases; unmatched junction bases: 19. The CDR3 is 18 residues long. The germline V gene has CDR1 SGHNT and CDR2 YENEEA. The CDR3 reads CASSPSEVEREIHGELFF. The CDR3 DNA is TGTGCCAGCAGCCCGAGCGAGGTTGAGCGGGAAATTCACGGGGAGCTGTTTTTT.

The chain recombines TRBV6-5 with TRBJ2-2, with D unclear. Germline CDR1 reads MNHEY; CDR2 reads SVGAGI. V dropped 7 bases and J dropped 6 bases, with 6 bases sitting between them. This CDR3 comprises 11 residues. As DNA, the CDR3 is TGTGCCAGCACCCATTCCGGGGAGCTGTTTTTT. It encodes CASTHSGELFF.

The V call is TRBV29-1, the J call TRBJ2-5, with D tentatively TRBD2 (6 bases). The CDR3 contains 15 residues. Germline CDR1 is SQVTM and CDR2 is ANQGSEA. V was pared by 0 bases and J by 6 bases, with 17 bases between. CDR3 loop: CSVEDASDIGQTQYF. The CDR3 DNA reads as TGCAGCGTTGAAGACGCTAGCGACATCGGTCAGACCCAGTACTTC.

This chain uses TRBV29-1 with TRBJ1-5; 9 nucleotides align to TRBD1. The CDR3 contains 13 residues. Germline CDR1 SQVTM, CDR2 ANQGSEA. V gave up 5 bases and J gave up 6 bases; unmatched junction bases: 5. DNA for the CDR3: TGCAGCGTTACGGGACAGGGCGCTCAGCCCCAGCATTTT. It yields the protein CSVTGQGAQPQHF.

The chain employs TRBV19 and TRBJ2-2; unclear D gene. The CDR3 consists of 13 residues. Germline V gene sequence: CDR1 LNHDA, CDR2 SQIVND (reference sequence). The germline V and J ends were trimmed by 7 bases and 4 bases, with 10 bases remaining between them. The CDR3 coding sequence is TGTGCCAGTACCCCCCCGGGCACCGGGGAGCTGTTTTTT. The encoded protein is CASTPPGTGELFF.

The DNA for the CDR3 is TGCGCCAGCAGCCGGGACAGGGGAAATTCACCCCTCCACTTT. Amino acid sequence: CASSRDRGNSPLHF. The chain has TRBV4-1 and TRBJ1-6; TRBD1 matches at 10 bases. The CDR3 consists of 14 residues. V lost 4 bases, J lost 7 bases, and 1 base stayed unmatched. Germline V gene data show CDR1 as MGHRA and CDR2 as YSYEKL.

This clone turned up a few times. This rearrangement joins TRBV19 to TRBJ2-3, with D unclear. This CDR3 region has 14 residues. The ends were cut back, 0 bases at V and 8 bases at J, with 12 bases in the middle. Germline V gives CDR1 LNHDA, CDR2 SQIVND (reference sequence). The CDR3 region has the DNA TGTGCCAGTAGTATAGATATCGGGTTAGGTACGCAGTATTTT. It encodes CASSIDIGLGTQYF.

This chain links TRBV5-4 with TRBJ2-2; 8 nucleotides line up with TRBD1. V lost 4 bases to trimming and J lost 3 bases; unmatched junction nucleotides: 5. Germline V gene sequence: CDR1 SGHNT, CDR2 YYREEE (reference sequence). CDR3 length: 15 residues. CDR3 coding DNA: TGTGCCAGCAGCCGGCAGGACAGGGACACCGGGGAGCTGTTTTTT. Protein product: CASSRQDRDTGELFF.

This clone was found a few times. Here the CDR3 reads CAQQQGAYGYTF. The CDR3 DNA is TGTGCCCAGCAGCAGGGTGCCTATGGCTACACCTTC. This chain connects TRBV30 to TRBJ1-2; tentatively, D is TRBD1 (5 bases). The CDR3 has 12 amino acids. In germline, CDR1 is GTSNPN, CDR2 SVGIG (reference sequence). V dropped 8 bases and J dropped 4 bases, with 14 bases sitting between them.

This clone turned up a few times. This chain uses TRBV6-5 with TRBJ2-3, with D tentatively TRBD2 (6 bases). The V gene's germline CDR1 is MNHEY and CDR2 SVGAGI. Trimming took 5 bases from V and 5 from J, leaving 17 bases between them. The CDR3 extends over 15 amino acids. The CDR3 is CASSLRGSRGDTQYF. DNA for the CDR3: TGTGCCAGCAGTCTACGGGGGTCGAGGGGAGATACGCAGTATTTT.

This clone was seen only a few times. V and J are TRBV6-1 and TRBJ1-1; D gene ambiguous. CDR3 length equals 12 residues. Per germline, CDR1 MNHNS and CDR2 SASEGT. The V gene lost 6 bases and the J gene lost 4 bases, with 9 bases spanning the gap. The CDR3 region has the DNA TGTGCCAGCAGCCAAGGGAGCACTGAAGCTTTCTTT. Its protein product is CASSQGSTEAFF.

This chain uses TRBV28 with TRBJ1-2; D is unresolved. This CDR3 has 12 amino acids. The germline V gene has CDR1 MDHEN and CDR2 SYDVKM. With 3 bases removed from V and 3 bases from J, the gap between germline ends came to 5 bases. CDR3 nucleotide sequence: TGTGCCAGCAGTTTTACAGACTATGGCTACACCTTC. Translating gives CASSFTDYGYTF.

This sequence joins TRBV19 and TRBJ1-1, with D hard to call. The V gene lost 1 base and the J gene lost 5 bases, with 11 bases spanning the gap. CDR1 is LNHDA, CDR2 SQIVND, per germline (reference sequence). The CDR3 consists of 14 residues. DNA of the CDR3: TGTGCCAGTAGTATAGGGAGGATGGAGACTGAAGCTTTCTTT. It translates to CASSIGRMETEAFF.

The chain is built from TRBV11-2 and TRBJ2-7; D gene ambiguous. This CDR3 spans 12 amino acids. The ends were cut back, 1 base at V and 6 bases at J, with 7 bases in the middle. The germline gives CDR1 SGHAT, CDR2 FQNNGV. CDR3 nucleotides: TGTGCCAGCAGCTTAGCGGGTCTCGAGCAGTACGTC. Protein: CASSLAGLEQYV.

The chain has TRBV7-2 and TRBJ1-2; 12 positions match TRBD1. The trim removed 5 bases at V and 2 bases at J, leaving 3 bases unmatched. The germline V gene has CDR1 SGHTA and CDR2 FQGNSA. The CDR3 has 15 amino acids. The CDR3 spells CASSIGTGGNYGYTF. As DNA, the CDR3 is TGTGCCAGCAGCATTGGGACAGGGGGCAACTATGGCTACACCTTC.

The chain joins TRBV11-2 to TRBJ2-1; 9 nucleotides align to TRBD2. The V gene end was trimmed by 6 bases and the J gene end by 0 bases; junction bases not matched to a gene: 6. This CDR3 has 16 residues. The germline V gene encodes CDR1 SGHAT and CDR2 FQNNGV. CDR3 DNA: TGTGCCAGCAGACACTATAGCGGGAGCTCCTACAATGAGCAGTTCTTC. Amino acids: CASRHYSGSSYNEQFF. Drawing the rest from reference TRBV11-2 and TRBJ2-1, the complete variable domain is EAGVAQSPRYKIIEKRQSVAFWCNPISGHATLYWYQQILGQGPKLLIQFQNNGVVDDSQLPKDRFSAERLKGVDSTLKIQPAKLEDSAVYLCASRHYSGSSYNEQFFGPGTRLTVL.

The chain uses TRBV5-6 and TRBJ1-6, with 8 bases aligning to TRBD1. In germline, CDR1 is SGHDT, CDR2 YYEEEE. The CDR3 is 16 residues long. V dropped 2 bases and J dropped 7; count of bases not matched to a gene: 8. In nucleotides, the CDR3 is TGTGCCAGCAGCTTAAACCCAGGGGGCTACAATTCACCCCTCCACTTT. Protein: CASSLNPGGYNSPLHF.

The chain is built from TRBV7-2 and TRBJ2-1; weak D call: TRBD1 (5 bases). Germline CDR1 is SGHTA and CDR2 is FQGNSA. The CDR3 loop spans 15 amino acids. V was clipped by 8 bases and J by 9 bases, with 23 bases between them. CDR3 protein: CASLDRTIFYGEQFF. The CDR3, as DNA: TGTGCCAGCTTAGACAGAACCATTTTCTACGGTGAGCAGTTCTTC.

CDR3 DNA: TGTGCCAGCAGCTTAGGTGCTAGCGGGAGGGCGGCCGAGACCCAGTACTTC. Its protein product is CASSLGASGRAAETQYF. The genes are TRBV11-3 and TRBJ2-5; 12 bases are shared with TRBD2. The V gene end was trimmed by 1 base and the J gene end by 5 bases; junction bases not matched to a gene: 8. Germline loops: CDR1 SGHNT, CDR2 YENEEA. CDR3 length: 17 amino acids.

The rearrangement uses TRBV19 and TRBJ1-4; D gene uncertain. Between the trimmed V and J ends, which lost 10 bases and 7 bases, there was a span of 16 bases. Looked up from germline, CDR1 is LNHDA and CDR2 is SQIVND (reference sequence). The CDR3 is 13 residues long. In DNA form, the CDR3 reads TGTGCCACCATCCCGTCGCTCAGTGAAAAACTGTTTTTT. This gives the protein CATIPSLSEKLFF.

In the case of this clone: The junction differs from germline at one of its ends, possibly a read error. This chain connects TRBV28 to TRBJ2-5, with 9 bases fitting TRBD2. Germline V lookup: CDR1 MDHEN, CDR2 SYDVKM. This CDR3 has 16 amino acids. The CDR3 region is CASGLSLAGYQETQYF. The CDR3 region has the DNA TGTGCCAGCGGTTTATCTCTAGCGGGGTACCAAGAGACCCAGTACTTC.

CDR3 sequence reads: CASSKMGQSNQPQHF. The CDR3 nucleotides are TGTGCCAGTAGTAAGATGGGACAGAGCAATCAGCCCCAGCATTTT. The chain employs TRBV19 and TRBJ1-5; 7 nucleotides match TRBD1. The CDR3 is 15 amino acids. Germline values: CDR1 LNHDA, CDR2 SQIVND (reference sequence). Trimming cost V 4 bases and J 1 base; bases outside gene matches: 4.

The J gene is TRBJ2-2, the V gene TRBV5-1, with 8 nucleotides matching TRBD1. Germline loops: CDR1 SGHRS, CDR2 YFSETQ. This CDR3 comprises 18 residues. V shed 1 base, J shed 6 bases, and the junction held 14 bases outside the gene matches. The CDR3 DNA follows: TGCGCCAGCAGCTTGATGTCCCCACGGGACAGGTTGTCCGGGGAGCTGTTTTTT. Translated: CASSLMSPRDRLSGELFF.

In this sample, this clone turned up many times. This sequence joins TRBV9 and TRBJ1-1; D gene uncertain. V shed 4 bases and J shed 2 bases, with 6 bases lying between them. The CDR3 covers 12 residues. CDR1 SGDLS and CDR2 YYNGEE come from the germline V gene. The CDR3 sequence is CASSPVNTEAFF. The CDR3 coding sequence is TGTGCCAGCAGCCCCGTCAACACTGAAGCTTTCTTT.

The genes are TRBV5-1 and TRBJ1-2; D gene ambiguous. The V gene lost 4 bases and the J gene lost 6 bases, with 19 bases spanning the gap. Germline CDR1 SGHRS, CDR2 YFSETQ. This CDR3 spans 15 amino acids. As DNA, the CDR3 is TGCGCCAGCAGCCGTAGCAGCTCAAGTTCCCATGGCTACACCTTC. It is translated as CASSRSSSSSHGYTF.